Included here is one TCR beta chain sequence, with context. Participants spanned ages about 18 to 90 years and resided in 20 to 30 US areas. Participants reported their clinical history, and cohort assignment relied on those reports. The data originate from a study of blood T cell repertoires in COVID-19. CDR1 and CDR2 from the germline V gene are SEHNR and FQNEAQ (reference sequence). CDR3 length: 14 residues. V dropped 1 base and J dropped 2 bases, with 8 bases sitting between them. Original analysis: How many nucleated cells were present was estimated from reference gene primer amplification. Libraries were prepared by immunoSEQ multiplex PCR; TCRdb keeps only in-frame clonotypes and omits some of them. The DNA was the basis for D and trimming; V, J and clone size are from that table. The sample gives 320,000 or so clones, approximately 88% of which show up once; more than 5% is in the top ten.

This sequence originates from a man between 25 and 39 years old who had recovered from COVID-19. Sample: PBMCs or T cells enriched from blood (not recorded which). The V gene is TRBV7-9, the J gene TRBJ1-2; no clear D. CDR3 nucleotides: TGTGCCAGCAGCTTAGGGGCAGGAAACTATGGCTACACCTTC. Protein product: CASSLGAGNYGYTF.